This T cell receptor beta chain came from a study of T cell repertoires in MIS-A myocarditis. The repertoire was sequenced with immunoSEQ multiplex PCR; TCRdb's copy has only in-frame clones and lacks some. This table holds some 6,600 clones, less than 80% found once. This clone has a handful of counts. This CDR3 has 19 residues. CDR1 SNHLY and CDR2 FYNNEI come from the germline V gene. V dropped 8 bases and J dropped 1 base, with 24 bases sitting between them. The rearrangement joins TRBV2 to TRBJ1-6, with D tentatively TRBD1 (5 bases). The TCR sequence derives from a man aged 18 to 30 with fulminant myocarditis from multisystem inflammatory syndrome in adults (MIS-A) after COVID-19. Sequencing was done on a sample of right inferior lung lobe tissue obtained at autopsy. CDR3: CASLEGPRGGRSYNSPLHF. CDR3 nucleotide sequence: TGTGCCAGCCTCGAAGGTCCTCGGGGGGGACGGTCCTATAATTCACCCCTCCACTTT.